The 4 T cell receptor beta chains below come from one sample, sequenced in a study of blood T cell repertoires in COVID-19. The repertoire was sequenced with immunoSEQ multiplex PCR; TCRdb's copy has only in-frame clones and lacks some. In the table there are more than 400,000 clones, about 92% of which are singletons. Sequenced: PBMCs or T cells enriched from blood (not recorded which). The receptors derive from a man aged 18 to 30 who had recovered from COVID-19.

This chain connects TRBV19 to TRBJ1-6; D remains ambiguous. Trimming shortened V by 7 bases and J by 8 bases, and 12 bases separated the two germline ends. The length of the CDR3 is 13 residues. From germline, CDR1 is LNHDA and CDR2 SQIVND (reference sequence). The CDR3 DNA reads TGTGCCAGTAATTCGAGGGAAGATTCACCCCTCCACTTT. Its translation is CASNSREDSPLHF.

J is TRBJ1-5 and V is TRBV19; TRBD1 matches 7 bases. The J segment lost 6 bases and the V segment lost 3 bases, leaving 17 bases of the junction unmatched. The CDR3 runs to 18 residues. Germline CDR1 LNHDA, CDR2 SQIVND (reference sequence). The CDR3 protein is CASSIRRQGGLTSQPQHF. The CDR3 nucleotides are TGTGCCAGTAGTATCCGTCGGCAGGGGGGATTGACGAGTCAGCCCCAGCATTTT.

V is TRBV28 and J is TRBJ1-2, with D tentatively TRBD1 (6 bases). This CDR3 region has 12 residues. Between the trimmed V and J ends, which lost 10 bases and 9 bases, there was a span of 18 bases. Germline values: CDR1 MDHEN, CDR2 SYDVKM. CDR3 in DNA: TGTGCCACCCTCATCCCACAGGGCAGCTACACCTTC. The encoded protein is CATLIPQGSYTF.

The V call is TRBV29-1, the J call TRBJ2-3, with D tentatively TRBD2 (6 bases). Germline V gives CDR1 SQVTM, CDR2 ANQGSEA. This CDR3 is built from 15 residues. V was pared by 3 bases and J by 2 bases, with 15 bases between. DNA of the CDR3: TGCAGCGTTGACCACACTAGCATAACCACAGATACGCAGTATTTT. Protein product: CSVDHTSITTDTQYF.